These T cell receptor beta chains were read from a single sample in a study of blood T cell dynamics during melanoma immunotherapy. Clones were read by immunoSEQ multiplex PCR, and TCRdb kept only the in-frame ones, dropping some. The table has about 11,000 clones, over 70% seen once. The specimen was blood, collected from a patient treated with checkpoint blockade. The receptors derive from a human donor with melanoma. The CDR3 runs from the conserved cysteine through the conserved F or W. A D gene is named only where the DNA matches it firmly. The size field is filled for only some rows; it gives once, few, many or a size class.

TRBV7-2	TRBJ1-1	.	.	TGTGCCAGCAGCTTACAGGGTGGATCGGGTACTGAAGCTTTCTTT	CASSLQGGSGTEAFF
TRBV7-9	TRBJ2-1	TRBD2	few	TGTGCCAGCAGTCAACCCGGACTAGCGGGAGGGGGGGAGCAGTTCTTC	CASSQPGLAGGGEQFF
TRBV30	TRBJ1-3	.	.	TGTGCCTGGAGTTATCACCGGGGGCAGGGGAACACCATATATTTT	CAWSYHRGQGNTIYF
TRBV2	TRBJ2-2	TRBD2	.	TGTGCCAGCAGTGCCACTAGCGGGAGGAACACCGGGGAGCTGTTTTTT	CASSATSGRNTGELFF
TRBV2	TRBJ1-6	.	.	TGTGCCAGCAACGGACACGGGAATTCACCCCTCCACTTT	CASNGHGNSPLHF
TRBV6-1	TRBJ2-5	TRBD2	.	TGTGCCAGCAGTGCACTAGCGGGGGGAAGGGAGACCCAGTACTTC	CASSALAGGRETQYF
TRBV4-2	TRBJ1-1	.	.	TGTGCCAGCAGCCCAGAGGTCCCTGAAGCTTTCTTT	CASSPEVPEAFF
TRBV5-4	TRBJ2-7	.	.	TGTGCCAGCAGCTTTAGCGGAACCTACGAGCAGTACTTC	CASSFSGTYEQYF
TRBV28	TRBJ1-1	.	once	TGTGCCAGCAGTTTAACAGGGATAAGGACTGAAGCTTTCTTT	CASSLTGIRTEAFF
TRBV28	TRBJ2-3	TRBD2	.	TGTGCCAGCAGTTTACCTGGGGGGGCAGATACGCAGTATTTT	CASSLPGGADTQYF